This T cell receptor beta chain was documented in a study of cytomegalovirus exposure and HLA in healthy donors listed by TCRdb under 2017. Background for the entire study: An earlier analysis of approximately 640 of the donors reported about 250 Gb of sequence data and 100 million to 140 million unique TCR beta sequences from roughly 180 million T cells. Both class I and class II loci were covered by HLA typing, at four-digit resolution. The study was designed to test whether signatures of past pathogen exposure could be identified by cataloging public T cell receptors. A later analysis re-analyzed previously published TCR beta repertoires from 666 donors and added high-resolution HLA genotyping to study TCR occurrence patterns. Typing coverage differed by locus: A, B, C, DRB1 and DQB1 were typed in about 629-640 donors, DQA1 in 522, DPA1 in around 580, and DPB1 in approximately 450. All discovery cohort repertoires had been generated on a single sequencing platform. In a later genetic analysis, genome-wide SNP genotypes for about 55% of the roughly 700 donors were used, and that subset was treated as a discovery cohort. On average, about 240,000 unique TCR beta nucleotide sequences were sequenced per donor among 398 genotyped donors of the cohort, with roughly a sixth of those sequences being non-productive. Several DR-DQ haplotypes were treated as single units for association and clustering because of strong linkage in the cohort. Alongside the repertoire data, information on donor age, sex, ethnicity and CMV serostatus was compiled. In addition to the first cohort of roughly 670 subjects, a separate validation cohort of approximately 130 different subjects was used. The later analysis used no new phenotypic data to find candidate immune exposures, relying instead on TCR beta sequences and their occurrence across donors. In an earlier analysis of 500 to 650 of the donors, high-throughput TCR beta sequencing was used to judge whether each TCR beta V gene segment behaved as functional or pseudogenic. The study profiled the T cell repertoires of under 850 subjects by immunosequencing and related them to cytomegalovirus serostatus. Among the roughly 370 genotyped donors, under 90% belonged to the genetic ancestry cluster associated with self-reported Caucasian donors. An early release that covered some 640 HLA-typed donors contained approximately 300 gigabases of sequencing data and tens of millions of unique TCR sequences. The study combined high-throughput TCR immunosequencing, statistical association of individual TCRs with disease status, and machine learning to predict cytomegalovirus infection status.

The paper's findings and limits, for the study overall: Sequencing depth was assumed to be roughly uniform across donors in the presence/absence analyses, though that assumption may not hold. In both the original and validation cohorts, the classifier was reported to diagnose cytomegalovirus status with high specificity and sensitivity. The cohort was sequenced for TCR beta chains only, and without alpha or paired-chain data the features that could be detected were limited. Linkage disequilibrium might explain the correlated functional status among segregating V segments, but an unknown experimental factor could not be ruled out. In an earlier analysis of approximately 590 of the donors, most TCR beta V segments appeared in productive rearrangements about 87% or about 30% of the time, broadly matching IMGT annotations. In a later analysis, the rate of TCR association differed among HLA loci, with DRB1 alleles having the most associated TCRs and HLA-C alleles having the fewest. The study listed 170 or so TCR beta chains as associated with cytomegalovirus. Some IMGT-functional V segments, including TRBV6-2 and TRBV6-3, could not be distinguished by the 87-base-pair reads and were therefore excluded. The authors suggested that the approach could potentially be extended to other disease states and immunological phenotypes. In a later analysis, several top co-occurrence clusters were reported to appear linked to parvovirus B19, influenza, CMV and Epstein-Barr virus. Compared with equally common non-associated chains, HLA-associated TCR beta chains in a later analysis were more clonally expanded and had lower generation probabilities. An association between a missense DCLRE1C variant and V-gene and J-gene trimming of TCR beta chains was found in a later genetic analysis and replicated in an independent cohort. A later analysis found that most CMV-associated TCR beta chains appeared HLA-restricted, with HLA associations seemingly driven largely by CMV exposure. Because HLA typing was missing for some donors at each locus, association tests included only the typed subset. A further reported finding was that TCR beta sequences accurately predicted the HLA-A and HLA-B alleles for most subjects in the first cohort. Strong co-occurrence of HLA alleles, especially DR and DQ, made assigning TCR associations to individual alleles difficult. A later genetic analysis reported fewer N-insertions in productive TCRs among donors in an Asian-associated ancestry cluster than the approximately 700-donor mean. For the cohort, immune exposure information was limited to CMV serostatus. A cluster of highly shared sequence variants was judged likely to be a technical artifact of the sequencing pipeline. A few of the identified cytomegalovirus-associated TCR beta chains were confirmed in vitro to be specific for cytomegalovirus antigens. Most TCR sequences were seen in very few donors, while some public TCRs were found in many individuals. The earlier analysis of fewer than 750 of the donors excluded over 15 rarely observed V segments, including chromosome 9 orphons, because counts were too low. At a false discovery rate of 0.05, a later analysis linked fewer than 20,000 TCR beta sequences to specific HLA alleles.

The cohort was made up of under 800 healthy bone marrow donors. At the time of sampling, all cohort members were nominally healthy, though unrecorded immune exposures were likely present. The donor was CMV seronegative and belonged to the group of more than 300 seronegative cohort members. A peripheral blood sample was collected from each donor, and TCR beta sequencing was performed on peripheral blood mononuclear cells. Genomic DNA was extracted from the blood cell samples with the Qiagen DNeasy Blood Extraction Kit. The library came from the immunoSEQ multiplex PCR assay. For the multiplex PCR, a mixture combining 60 forward primers for TCR Vbeta segments and 13 reverse primers for TCR Jbeta segments was used. A multiplex PCR assay on genomic DNA amplified the CDR3 region of rearranged TCR beta genes. The amplified TCR beta libraries were sequenced on the Illumina HiSeq System as 87-base-pair reads. The original methods were these. A later analysis counted about 80 million unique TCR beta chains across the 690 or so repertoires, and roughly 10 million of these chains were shared by at least two donors. Raw reads were error-corrected and collapsed into unique sequences with a nearest-neighbor algorithm that merged closely related sequences to remove PCR and sequencing errors. To assign V, D and J gene segments, CDR3 sequences were aligned to IMGT reference sequences. For a sequence to be retained, a match of at least six nucleotides to both a V gene segment and a J gene segment was required. Rearrangements were classified as productive when the CDR3 lacked stop codons and remained in frame with V and J, and all other rearrangements were classified as non-productive. Following IMGT convention, CDR3 was defined as the stretch from the second conserved V-encoded cysteine to the conserved J-encoded phenylalanine. The earlier analysis of 587 of the donors excluded any sequence lacking an unambiguous match to a single V gene segment. In an earlier analysis of approximately 500 of the donors, a V segment was called functional when productive rearrangements were above 56.7%, and segregating when the standard deviation between donors exceeded 5%. A statistical classification framework was built to diagnose cytomegalovirus status from the catalog of TCR beta chain sequences. V and J gene assignment, in a later analysis, came from comparing TCR nucleotide sequences with IMGT/GENE-DB human TR gene sequences. The TCRdist pipeline was used in a later analysis to assign CDR3 sequences and most-parsimonious VDJ recombination scenarios. In a later analysis, every TCR beta chain was defined by the combination of its CDR3 amino acid sequence and its V-gene family, and reads without a unique V-gene family were dropped. A later analysis removed 592 highly shared, low-generation-probability nucleotide sequences to deal with suspected cross-contamination and a sequencing artifact. For each public chain, a later analysis derived a clonal expansion index from normalized ranks of inferred template counts within each repertoire. Generation probabilities in a later analysis came from a VDJ recombination model fitted to out-of-frame rearrangements, and those results were checked against IGoR. A later analysis scored TCR-TCR, TCR-HLA and TCR-CMV co-occurrence with hypergeometric tests, applying a repertoire-size bias correction to TCR pairs. A later analysis estimated false discovery rates by permuting HLA or CMV assignments 20 times. In a later analysis, co-occurring TCRs were grouped using DBSCAN, and TCRdist sequence similarity was added for clustering within HLA-allele-positive subsets. For co-occurrence clustering, repertoires with fewer than 30,000 or more than 120,000 public chains were excluded, along with roughly 5 repertoires with anomalous nucleotide sharing. The immuneACCESS repertoire file appears here via TCRdb, limited to in-frame rearrangements. These files lack a portion of the clones; in checked studies, under half of the deficit traces to unresolved V genes, and the cause of the others is not known. Clone size and the V and J calls come from that table; the DNA yielded D and trimming. In all, the sample holds hundreds of thousands of clones, and 85% to 90% of those were seen once. The ten largest account for approximately 2.4% of the sample.

For this clone: The antigen it recognizes is unknown. Base qualities are not at hand, and no much larger clone is one base apart.

CDR1 is given as MGHRA and CDR2 as YSYEKL, both from the germline V gene. The junction shows trimming of 0 bases on V and 4 bases on J, plus 13 bases between the germline ends. Reading from cysteine to phenylalanine, the CDR3 counts 16 amino acids. The entry retains the CDR3 DNA only, 48 bases that are in frame from base 1. Sequenced input: PBMCs. The receptor's source is a woman aged 18-30 years in good health and CMV-seronegative. The rearrangement combines TRBV4-1 with TRBJ1-5; a tentative D call is TRBD1 (6 bases match). The bases are TGCGCCAGCAGCCAAGAAGGGGGAAAAGGAAATCAGCCCCAGCATTTT. Translated, it reads CASSQEGGKGNQPQHF.